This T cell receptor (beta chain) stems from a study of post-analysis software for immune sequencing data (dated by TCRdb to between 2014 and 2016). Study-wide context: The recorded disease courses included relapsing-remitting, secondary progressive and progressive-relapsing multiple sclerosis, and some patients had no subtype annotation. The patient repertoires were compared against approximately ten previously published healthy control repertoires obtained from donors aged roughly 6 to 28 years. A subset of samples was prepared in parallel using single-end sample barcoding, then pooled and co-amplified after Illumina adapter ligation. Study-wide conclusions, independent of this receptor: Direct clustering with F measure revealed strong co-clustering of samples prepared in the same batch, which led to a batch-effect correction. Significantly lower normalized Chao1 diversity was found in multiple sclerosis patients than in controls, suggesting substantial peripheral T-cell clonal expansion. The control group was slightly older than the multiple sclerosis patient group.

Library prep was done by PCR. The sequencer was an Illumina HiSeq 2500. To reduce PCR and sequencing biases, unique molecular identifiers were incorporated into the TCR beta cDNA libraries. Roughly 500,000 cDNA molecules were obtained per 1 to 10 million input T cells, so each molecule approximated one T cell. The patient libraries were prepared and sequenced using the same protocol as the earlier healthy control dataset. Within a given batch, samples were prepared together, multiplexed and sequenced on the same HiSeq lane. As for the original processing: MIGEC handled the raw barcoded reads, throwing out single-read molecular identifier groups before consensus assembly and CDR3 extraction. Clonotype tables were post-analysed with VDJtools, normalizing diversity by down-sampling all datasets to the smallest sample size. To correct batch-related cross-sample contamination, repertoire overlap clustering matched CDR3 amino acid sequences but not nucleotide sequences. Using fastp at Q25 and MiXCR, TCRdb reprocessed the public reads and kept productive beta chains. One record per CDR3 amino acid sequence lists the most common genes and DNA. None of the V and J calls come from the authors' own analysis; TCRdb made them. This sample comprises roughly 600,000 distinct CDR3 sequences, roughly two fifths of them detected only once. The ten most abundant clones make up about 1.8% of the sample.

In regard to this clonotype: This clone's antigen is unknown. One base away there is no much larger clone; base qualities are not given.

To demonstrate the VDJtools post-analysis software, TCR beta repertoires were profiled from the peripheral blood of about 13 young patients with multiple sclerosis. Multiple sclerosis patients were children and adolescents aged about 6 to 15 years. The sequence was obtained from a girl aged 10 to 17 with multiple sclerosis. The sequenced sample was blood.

The nucleotide sequence is TGCAGTGCTAGTCTAGGGCAGAATGAGCAGTTCTTC. Protein translation: CSASLGQNEQFF. The chain is made from TRBV20-1 and TRBJ2-1; the D gene lacks a confident call. CDR1 DFQATT and CDR2 SNEGSKA are derived from the germline V gene (reference sequence). V is shortened by 3 bases, J by 7 bases, and the region joining them spans 10 bases. The CDR3 covers 12 residues, taking in both the cysteine and the phenylalanine. The sequence is cut down to CDR3 DNA, 36 bases in frame from base 1.